These 9 T cell receptor beta chains were all obtained from the same sample, sequenced in a study of blood T cells in healthy people across ages. A second PCR, run for about 7 to 11 cycles, used a sample-barcoded 5' primer plus a J-beta primer mix. TCRdb reprocessed the 5' RACE reads with MiXCR, giving one entry per CDR3 protein. The sample holds 550,000 to 600,000 distinct CDR3 sequences, more than 45% seen once. Sequenced: blood. The receptors were gathered from a man older than 75 in good health.

As regards this clonotype: The junction departs from germline at one end; a sequencing error may be responsible. The rearrangement links TRBV20-1 to TRBJ2-1; TRBD2 matches 14 bases. Per germline, CDR1 DFQATT and CDR2 SNEGSKA (reference sequence). The CDR3 totals 16 residues. CDR3 residues: CSTRGTSGGSYNEQFF. The CDR3 DNA reads TGCAGTACTAGGGGGACTAGCGGGGGCTCCTACAATGAGCAGTTCTTC.

A few counts support this clonotype. This rearrangement joins TRBV6-2 or TRBV6-3 to TRBJ1-5, with D perhaps matching TRBD1 (5 bases). CDR1 and CDR2 from the germline V gene are MNHEY and SVGEGT. The V end was cut by 7 bases, the J end by 7 bases, with 17 bases between. The CDR3 loop spans 14 amino acids. CDR3 nucleotide sequence: TGTGCCAGCACCCACGGTGGGGGTGGCCAGCCCCAGCATTTT. Protein: CASTHGGGGQPQHF.

The chain recombines TRBV27 with TRBJ2-1; 13 bases are shared with TRBD2. The CDR3 covers 11 residues. J gave up 13 bases and V 9 bases, and 3 bases lay outside the gene matches. Germline CDR1 reads MNHEY; CDR2 reads SMNVEV (reference sequence). The chain's CDR3 is CASRGLAGQFF. The DNA for the CDR3 is TGTGCCAGTCGGGGACTAGCGGGACAGTTCTTC.

The chain joins TRBV12-3 or TRBV12-4 to TRBJ1-4; D perhaps matches TRBD1 (5 bases). Trimming pared 7 bases from V and 6 bases from J, leaving 21 bases between. This CDR3 is 16 amino acids long. Here the CDR3 DNA reads TGTGCCAGCACCCTGGGGGTAGGAGGTGCAGATGAAAAACTGTTTTTT. Its translation is CASTLGVGGADEKLFF.

This clonotype occurred once. The V gene is TRBV20-1, the J gene TRBJ2-5; 8 bases line up with TRBD1. CDR1 and CDR2 (germline): DFQATT, SNEGSKA (reference sequence). V lost 5 bases and J lost 1; bases outside the gene matches: 6. The CDR3 length is 14 residues. For the CDR3, the DNA is TGCAGTGCTTCCCAAACAGGGGGCCAAGAGACCCAGTACTTC. This sequence encodes CSASQTGGQETQYF.

The V call is TRBV6-5, the J call TRBJ2-3, with 12 bases matching TRBD2. This CDR3 comprises 16 residues. After removal of 5 bases from V and 5 bases from J, the junction contained 8 bases not matched to a gene. Per the germline V gene, CDR1 is MNHEY and CDR2 is SVGAGI. The CDR3 protein is CASSKLAGGRGDTQYF. Here the CDR3 DNA reads TGTGCCAGCAGTAAACTAGCGGGGGGCCGTGGAGATACGCAGTATTTT.

This clonotype showed up many times. The CDR3 spells CASSFRTSWRQETQYF. CDR3 DNA sequence: TGCGCCAGCAGCTTCCGGACTAGTTGGCGACAAGAGACCCAGTACTTC. This sequence joins TRBV5-1 and TRBJ2-5, with 7 bases matching TRBD2. V shed 2 bases, J shed 2 bases, and the junction held 9 bases outside the gene matches. The length of the CDR3 is 16 residues. Germline V lookup: CDR1 SGHRS, CDR2 YFSETQ.

The V gene is TRBV6-5, the J gene TRBJ2-4; a possible D gene is TRBD2 (7 bases). V lost 2 bases and J lost 4, with 12 bases in between. Per the germline V gene, CDR1 is MNHEY and CDR2 is SVGAGI. The CDR3 extends over 15 amino acids. The DNA of the CDR3 is TGTGCCAGCAGTTACCTAGGGGGGGGGAAAAACATTCAGTACTTC. Amino acid sequence: CASSYLGGGKNIQYF.

The chain combines TRBV20-1 with TRBJ1-2; D unclear. From germline, CDR1 is DFQATT and CDR2 SNEGSKA (reference sequence). The CDR3 loop spans 14 amino acids. The germline V and J ends were trimmed by 6 bases and 5 bases, with 19 bases remaining between them. The CDR3 here is CSALPGPTPYGYTF. The CDR3 DNA is TGCAGTGCGCTACCGGGCCCCACCCCTTATGGCTACACCTTC.